Sequencing of this TCR beta chain was carried out in a study of preoperative IRX-2 immunotherapy in early breast cancer. Here immunoSEQ multiplex PCR was the method, and the copy in TCRdb shows in-frame clones only, minus some. This repertoire shows about 19,000 clones, approximately 86% found once; its top ten account for 1% to 1.5%. The CDR3 length is 14 residues. From germline, CDR1 is WSHSY and CDR2 SAAADI. V was pared by 5 bases and J by 2 bases, with 12 bases between. The treatment is: preoperative locoregional IRX-2 cytokine immunotherapy. Preoperative locoregional IRX-2 cytokine immunotherapy was tested in the phase Ib source study.

The sequencing here drew on lymph node tissue, taken after IRX-2 immunotherapy. The chain has TRBV10-2 and TRBJ2-5, with D possibly TRBD1 on 6 matching bases. The receptor's source is a human donor with breast cancer. CDR3 DNA: TGCGCCAGCAGTCGGGACAACTTACAAGAGACCCAGTACTTC. Its protein product is CASSRDNLQETQYF.